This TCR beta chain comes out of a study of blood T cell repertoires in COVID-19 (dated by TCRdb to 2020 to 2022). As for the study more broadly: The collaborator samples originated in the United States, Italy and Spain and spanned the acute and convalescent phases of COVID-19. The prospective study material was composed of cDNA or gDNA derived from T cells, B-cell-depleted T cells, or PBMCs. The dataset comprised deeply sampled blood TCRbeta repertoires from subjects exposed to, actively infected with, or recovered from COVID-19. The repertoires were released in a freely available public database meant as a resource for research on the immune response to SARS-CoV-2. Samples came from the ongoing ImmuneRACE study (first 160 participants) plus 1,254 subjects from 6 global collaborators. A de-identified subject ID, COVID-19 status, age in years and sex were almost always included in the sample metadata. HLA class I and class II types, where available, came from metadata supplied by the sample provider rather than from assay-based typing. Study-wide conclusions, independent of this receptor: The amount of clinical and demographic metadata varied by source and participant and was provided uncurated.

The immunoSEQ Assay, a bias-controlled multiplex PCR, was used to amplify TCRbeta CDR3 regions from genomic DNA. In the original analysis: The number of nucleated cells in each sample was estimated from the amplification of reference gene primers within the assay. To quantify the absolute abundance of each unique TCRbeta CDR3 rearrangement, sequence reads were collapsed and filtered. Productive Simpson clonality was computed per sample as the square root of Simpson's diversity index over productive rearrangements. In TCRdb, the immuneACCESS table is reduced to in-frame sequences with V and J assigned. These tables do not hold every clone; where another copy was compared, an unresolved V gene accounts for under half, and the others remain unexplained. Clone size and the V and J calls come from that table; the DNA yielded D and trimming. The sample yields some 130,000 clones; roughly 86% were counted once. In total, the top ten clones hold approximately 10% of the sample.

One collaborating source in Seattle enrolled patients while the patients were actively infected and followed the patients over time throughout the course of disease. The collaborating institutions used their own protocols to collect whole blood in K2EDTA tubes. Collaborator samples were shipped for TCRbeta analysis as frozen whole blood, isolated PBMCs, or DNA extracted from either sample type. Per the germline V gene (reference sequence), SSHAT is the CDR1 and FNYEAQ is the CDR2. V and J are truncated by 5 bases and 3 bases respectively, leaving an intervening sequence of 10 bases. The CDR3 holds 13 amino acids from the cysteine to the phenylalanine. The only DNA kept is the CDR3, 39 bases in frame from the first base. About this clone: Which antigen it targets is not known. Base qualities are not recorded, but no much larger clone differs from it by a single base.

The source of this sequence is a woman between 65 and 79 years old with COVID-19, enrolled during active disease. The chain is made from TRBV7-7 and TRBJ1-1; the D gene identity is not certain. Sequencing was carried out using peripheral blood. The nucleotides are TGTGCCAGCAGCGTCTCTCCAGACACTGAAGCTTTCTTT. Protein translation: CASSVSPDTEAFF.